The source of this T cell receptor beta chain is a study of shared clonotypes between healthy human individuals (dated by TCRdb to 2018 to 2021). A note on the overall study: The cohort included three men and a couple of women between 18 and 49 years of age. Per donor, three plates each were used for CD4 naive and CD4 memory, two for CD8 naive, and one for CD8 memory. The study deeply sequenced blood TCR repertoires of five healthy adults to estimate repertoire size and the extent of clonotype sharing between individuals. Libraries were prepared and TCR repertoires were sequenced by different laboratories using diverse techniques, in order to increase sequencing depth and limit assay-specific biases. Per donor, leukapheresis produced somewhere between about 0.94 and 10 billion PBMCs. Overall study outcomes, separate from this receptor: Sampling was restricted to blood, and TCR repertoires in tissues likely differ from the TCR repertoires found in blood. Even with the large sequencing depth, rarefaction of the sorted-subset datasets indicated that sequencing was incomplete. Sharing across four donors was observed for 4.5% to 6.5% of naive CD4, 3.5% of naive CD8, 2.3% of memory CD4, and roughly 0.4% of memory CD8 clonotypes. Larger estimated clonotype richness was generally found for naive subsets than for memory subsets. Pairwise subsampling led to the expectation that sequencing depth would affect the degree of clonotype sharing among donors. The genetic and exposure-history diversity represented was limited by the small number of donors. Compared with non-shared clonotypes, clonotypes shared by all four sorted-subset donors had higher generation probabilities.

Using the deep immunoSEQ assay, TCR CDR3 regions were amplified from genomic DNA by multiplex PCR. Extracted genomic DNA from each cell subset was distributed evenly across all wells of several immunoSEQ 96-well plates, and each plate was treated as a replicate. For sorted subsets, around 0.2 ug of genomic DNA, equivalent to roughly 30,000 T cell genomes, went into each replicate PCR. The purified libraries were quantified using a Qubit 3.0 fluorometer, sized with a Bioanalyzer 2100, and then quantified again using the KAPA Library Quantification kit. A separate single-read 150-cycle Illumina NextSeq 550 flow cell was used to sequence each immunoSEQ 96-well plate. On the study's bioinformatics: Because the immunoSEQ output held only junctional sequences and lacked quality scores, the filtering could not match the filtering applied to full-length reads. To assign V/J genes and CDR3, sequences were annotated using PyIR, a Python wrapper for IgBLAST v1.9, with IMGT germline references. Reads with weak V/J assignments (E-value above 1e-6), missing CDR3, stop codons, out-of-frame junctions, or ambiguous translated residues were removed. V3J clonotypes were defined as sequences sharing an identical inferred V gene, J gene, and CDR3 amino acid sequence. Percentage overlap between repertoires was calculated by dividing the number of shared unique clonotypes by the size of the smaller repertoire. Repertoire richness was assessed with RTK rarefaction, the Chao1 estimator, and Recon v2.1 estimates of unobserved clonotypes. OLGA was used to compute generation probabilities for all TCRbeta clonotypes that the gDNA method yielded from four donors. This is the immuneACCESS table as TCRdb keeps it, with only in-frame sequences that have V and J called. A part of the clones is gone; compared with another copy, unresolved V genes explain less than half, and the rest is unexplained. V, J and clone size derive from that table, while D and trimming were established from the DNA sequence. The sample table holds about 2,200,000 clones, of which under 95% were seen once. The ten largest make up roughly 1.8% of the sample.

V is clipped by 7 bases and J by 9 bases, and the sequence between their germline boundaries is 9 bases long. CDR1 and CDR2, per the germline V gene, are MDHEN and SYDVKM. The CDR3 numbers 10 residues from cysteine through phenylalanine. CDR3 DNA is the only sequence kept; it has 30 bases, read in frame from the first base. This clone has a single count. Its antigen is not yet known. Per-nucleotide qualities are absent, and no much larger clonotype sits a single base away. CD8 naive samples were CD45RO-negative cells positively selected for CCR7, giving a CD45RA+CCR7+ population that excluded TemRA cells. Healthy HIV-negative adults with no recently reported acute infections or vaccinations were included as donors. Every donor was a Caucasian adult living in Nashville, Tennessee, USA. Blood was collected by leukapheresis, and PBMCs were isolated by Ficoll-Histopaque density gradient centrifugation and then cryopreserved in liquid nitrogen vapor phase. Analytical flow cytometry was used to check the purity and quantity of each magnetically sorted T cell population. Genomic DNA was isolated from every sorted fraction and measured by UV absorbance on a Nanodrop 2000c.

Sequenced sample: naive CD8+ T cells from PBMCs. The cell subset or site tag for this specimen amounts to: CD45RA+CCR7+. This sequence originates from a man aged 18 to 29 in good health. Some clones in this sample may be carry-over from other donors' samples. This chain is built from TRBV28 and TRBJ2-5, with no reliable assignment of the D segment. The nucleotides read TGTGCCAGCATTCGGTTGTCCCAGTACTTC. This yields the protein CASIRLSQYF. The variable domain in full, with residues beyond the CDR3 obtained from the reference TRBV28 and TRBJ2-5 genes, is DVKVTQSSRYLVKRTGEKVFLECVQDMDHENMFWYRQDPGLGLRLIYFSYDVKMKEKGDIPEGYSVSREKKERFSLILESASTNQTSMYLCASIRLSQYFGPGTRLLVL.